This TCR beta chain derives from a study of T cell changes during pregnancy in multiple sclerosis. V lost 6 bases, J lost 0 bases, and 6 bases lay in between. The CDR3 extends over 12 amino acids. Germline CDR1 is SQVTM and CDR2 is ANQGSEA. Only in-frame clones appear in the TCRdb table, and some are missing; sequencing was by immunoSEQ multiplex PCR. The sample records roughly 100,000 clones, about 90% being singletons. Source: peripheral blood, taken after pregnancy. The chain couples TRBV29-1 to TRBJ1-5; no reliable D call. This sequence originates from a female donor with multiple sclerosis, enrolled in a pregnancy study. Here the CDR3 DNA reads TGCAGCGTCCAGGTTAGCAATCAGCCCCAGCATTTT. This encodes CSVQVSNQPQHF.